A selection of T cell receptor beta chains follows, all from one sample in a study of T cells after yellow fever vaccination. MiXCR was run by TCRdb on the 5' RACE reads, yielding one entry per CDR3 protein. Among some 350,000 distinct CDR3 sequences listed, 6.2% were seen once. Source: PBMCs, taken 5 days after the yellow fever booster vaccination. The receptors come from a man aged 25-45 years who received the YFV17D yellow fever vaccine. The CDR3 runs from the conserved cysteine through the conserved F or W. A D gene is named only where the DNA matches it firmly.

v_call	d_call	j_call	cdr3_length	cdr3_aa
TRBV9	TRBD2	TRBJ2-7	15	CASSPPSGRTHEQYF
TRBV7-9	-	TRBJ2-1	12	CASSLISQGSFF
TRBV5-1	-	TRBJ2-2	19	CASSPQLLVGTYNTGELFF
TRBV29-1	-	TRBJ2-3	12	CSVTQGTDTQYF
TRBV27	-	TRBJ2-6	15	CASSFEGAGANVLTF
TRBV12-3/TRBV12-4	-	TRBJ2-3	16	CASSLFQATSTDTQYF
TRBV6-2/TRBV6-3	-	TRBJ1-1	14	CASRISSVNTEAFF
TRBV6-1	-	TRBJ1-2	14	CASRDDILSMGYTF
TRBV4-1	-	TRBJ2-3	12	CASSQEQAAQYF
TRBV29-1	-	TRBJ2-5	10	CSVAGETQYF
TRBV10-3	-	TRBJ2-7	14	CAISGPGGGYEQYF
TRBV4-3	TRBD2	TRBJ2-7	16	CASSLVESSGAYEQYF
TRBV30	-	TRBJ2-1	15	CAWSTGTLGRNEQFF
TRBV7-6	TRBD1	TRBJ2-7	14	CASSLAPGGNEQYF
TRBV20-1	TRBD2	TRBJ2-7	14	CSARGLAGESEQYF
TRBV20-1	-	TRBJ2-5	13	CSARAGVVETQYF
TRBV20-1	TRBD1	TRBJ1-1	13	CSAKTGSDTEAFF
TRBV5-1	-	TRBJ2-3	16	CASRDVPQPGTDTQYF
TRBV20-1	-	TRBJ2-3	12	CSARVPRDTQYF
TRBV29-1	-	TRBJ2-7	13	CSVLLEGGYEQYF
TRBV30	-	TRBJ1-4	12	CAWSRRNEKLFF
TRBV12-3/TRBV12-4	-	TRBJ2-5	16	CASSSNPGVGRETQYF
TRBV30	-	TRBJ2-1	13	CAWKGRGLNEQFF
TRBV11-2	TRBD2	TRBJ2-4	13	CASSLEAGGIQYF
TRBV12-3/TRBV12-4	TRBD2	TRBJ2-7	15	CASSPRGGISYEQYF
TRBV7-2	TRBD1	TRBJ2-1	12	CASSDADRVPFF
TRBV7-9	TRBD1	TRBJ1-2	16	CASSSQGQLTNYGYTF
TRBV10-3	-	TRBJ2-7	18	CAISDGGHEGPRAHEQYF
TRBV10-3	TRBD1	TRBJ2-7	15	CAISEFGQGAGEQYF
TRBV29-1	-	TRBJ2-7	11	CSVLQVYEQYF
TRBV7-8	-	TRBJ2-1	16	CASSLYKGLSYNEQFF
TRBV5-4	-	TRBJ2-3	16	CASSLARGGTTDTQYF
TRBV5-1	TRBD2	TRBJ2-2	16	CASSLDGRSDTGELFF
TRBV20-1	TRBD2	TRBJ2-1	16	CCAREIGTSGRTPPFF
TRBV9	TRBD2	TRBJ2-7	15	CASSVPGGPHYEQYF
TRBV12-3/TRBV12-4	TRBD2	TRBJ2-1	15	CASSWTSGRGNEQFF
TRBV6-5	TRBD2	TRBJ2-7	16	CASSYSGAGGPHEQYF